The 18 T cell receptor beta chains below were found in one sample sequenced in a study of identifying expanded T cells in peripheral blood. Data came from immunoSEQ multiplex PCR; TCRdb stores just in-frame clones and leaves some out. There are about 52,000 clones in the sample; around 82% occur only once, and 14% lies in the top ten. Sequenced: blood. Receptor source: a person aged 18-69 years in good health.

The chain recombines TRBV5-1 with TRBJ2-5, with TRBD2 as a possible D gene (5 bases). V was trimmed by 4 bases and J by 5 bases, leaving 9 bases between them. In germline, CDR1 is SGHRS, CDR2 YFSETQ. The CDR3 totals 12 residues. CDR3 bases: TGCGCCAGCAGCCCCGAGGGCGAGACCCAGTACTTC. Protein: CASSPEGETQYF. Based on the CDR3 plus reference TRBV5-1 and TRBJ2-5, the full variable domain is KAGVTQTPRYLIKTRGQQVTLSCSPISGHRSVSWYQQTPGQGLQFLFEYFSETQRNKGNFPGRFSGRQFSNSRSEMNVSTLELGDSALYLCASSPEGETQYFGPGTRLLVL.

The CDR3 DNA reads TGTGCCAGCAGCTCGAGGCTGACGGACATCTCTGGAAACACCATATATTTT. Protein sequence: CASSSRLTDISGNTIYF. The V call is TRBV11-2, the J call TRBJ1-3; D possibly corresponds to TRBD1 (5 bases). Germline V gene data show CDR1 as SGHAT and CDR2 as FQNNGV. The ends were cut back, 4 bases at V and 0 bases at J, with 16 bases in the middle. This CDR3 contains 17 residues. The whole variable domain, filled in from reference TRBV11-2 and TRBJ1-3, reads EAGVAQSPRYKIIEKRQSVAFWCNPISGHATLYWYQQILGQGPKLLIQFQNNGVVDDSQLPKDRFSAERLKGVDSTLKIQPAKLEDSAVYLCASSSRLTDISGNTIYFGEGSWLTVV.

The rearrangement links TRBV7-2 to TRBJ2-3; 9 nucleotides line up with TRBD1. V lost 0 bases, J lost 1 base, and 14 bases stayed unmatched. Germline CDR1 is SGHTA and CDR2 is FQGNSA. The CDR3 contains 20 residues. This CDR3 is CASSLATGGLVADRTDTQYF. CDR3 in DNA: TGTGCCAGCAGCTTAGCGACAGGGGGGCTAGTAGCGGACCGCACAGATACGCAGTATTTT.

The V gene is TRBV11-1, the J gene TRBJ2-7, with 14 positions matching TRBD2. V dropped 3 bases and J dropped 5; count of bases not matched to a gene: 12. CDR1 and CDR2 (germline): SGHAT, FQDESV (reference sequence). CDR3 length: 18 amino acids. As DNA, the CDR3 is TGTGCCAGCAGCTTCGGGACTAGCGGGAGAGGAGTTTATGACGAGCAGTACTTC. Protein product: CASSFGTSGRGVYDEQYF.

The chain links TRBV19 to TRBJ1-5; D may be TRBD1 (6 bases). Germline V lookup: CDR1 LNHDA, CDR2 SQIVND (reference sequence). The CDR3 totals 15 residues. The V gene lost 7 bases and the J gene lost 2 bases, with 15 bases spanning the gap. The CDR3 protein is CASTGTNVRNQPQHF. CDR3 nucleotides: TGTGCCAGTACCGGGACAAACGTTCGCAATCAGCCCCAGCATTTT.

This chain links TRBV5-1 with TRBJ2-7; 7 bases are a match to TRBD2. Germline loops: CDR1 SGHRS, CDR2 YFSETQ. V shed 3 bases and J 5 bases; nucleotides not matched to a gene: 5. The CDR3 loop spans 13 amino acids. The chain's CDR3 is CASSSSGNHEQYF. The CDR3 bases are TGCGCCAGCAGCTCAAGCGGGAACCACGAGCAGTACTTC.

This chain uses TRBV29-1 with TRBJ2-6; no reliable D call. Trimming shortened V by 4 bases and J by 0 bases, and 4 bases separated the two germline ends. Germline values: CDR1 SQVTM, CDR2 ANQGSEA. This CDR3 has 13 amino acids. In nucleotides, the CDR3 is TGCAGCGTTGCGGTCTCTGGGGCCAACGTCCTGACTTTC. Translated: CSVAVSGANVLTF.

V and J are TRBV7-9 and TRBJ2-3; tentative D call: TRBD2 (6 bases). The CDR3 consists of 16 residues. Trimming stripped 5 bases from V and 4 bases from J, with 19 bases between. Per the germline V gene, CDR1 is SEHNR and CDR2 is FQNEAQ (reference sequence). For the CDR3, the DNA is TGTGCCAGCAGCCCCTTCGGGACTCAAGGCCCAGATACGCAGTATTTT. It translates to CASSPFGTQGPDTQYF.

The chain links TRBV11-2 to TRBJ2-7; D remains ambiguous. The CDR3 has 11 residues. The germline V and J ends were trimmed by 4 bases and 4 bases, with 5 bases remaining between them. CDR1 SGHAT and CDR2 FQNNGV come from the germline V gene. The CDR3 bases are TGTGCCAGCAGCTGGGGTTACGAGCAGTACTTC. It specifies CASSWGYEQYF. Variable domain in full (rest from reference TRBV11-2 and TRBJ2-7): EAGVAQSPRYKIIEKRQSVAFWCNPISGHATLYWYQQILGQGPKLLIQFQNNGVVDDSQLPKDRFSAERLKGVDSTLKIQPAKLEDSAVYLCASSWGYEQYFGPGTRLTVT.

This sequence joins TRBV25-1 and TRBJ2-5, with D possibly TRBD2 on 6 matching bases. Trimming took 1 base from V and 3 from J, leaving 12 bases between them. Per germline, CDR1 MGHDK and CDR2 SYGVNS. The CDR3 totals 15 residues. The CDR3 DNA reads TGTGCCAGCAGTGAATCGGGGGTGGGGGAAGAGACCCAGTACTTC. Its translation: CASSESGVGEETQYF.

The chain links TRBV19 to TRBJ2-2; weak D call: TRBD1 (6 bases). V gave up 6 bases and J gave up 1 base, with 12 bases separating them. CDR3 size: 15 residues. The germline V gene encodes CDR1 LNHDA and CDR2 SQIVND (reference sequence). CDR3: CASRIQTGNTGELFF. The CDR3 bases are TGTGCCAGTAGAATACAGACAGGGAACACCGGGGAGCTGTTTTTT.

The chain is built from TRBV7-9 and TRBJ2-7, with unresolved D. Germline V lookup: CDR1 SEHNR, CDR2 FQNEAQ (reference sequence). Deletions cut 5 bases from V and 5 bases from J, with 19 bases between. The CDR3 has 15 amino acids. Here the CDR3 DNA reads TGTGCCAGCAGCCACCAAACGGAAAGACTGGACGAGCAGTACTTC. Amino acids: CASSHQTERLDEQYF.

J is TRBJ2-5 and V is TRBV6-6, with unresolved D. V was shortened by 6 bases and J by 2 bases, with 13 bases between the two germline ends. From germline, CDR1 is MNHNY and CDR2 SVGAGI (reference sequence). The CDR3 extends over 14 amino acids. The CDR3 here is CASSYGGPQETQYF. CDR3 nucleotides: TGTGCCAGCAGCTACGGTGGGCCACAAGAGACCCAGTACTTC.

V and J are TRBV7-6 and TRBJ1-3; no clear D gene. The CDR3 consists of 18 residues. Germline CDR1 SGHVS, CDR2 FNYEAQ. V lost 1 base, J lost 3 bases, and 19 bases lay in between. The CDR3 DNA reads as TGTGCCAGCAGCTTAGATGGGAGCCCGATCTCTTTTGGAAACACCATATATTTT. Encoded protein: CASSLDGSPISFGNTIYF.

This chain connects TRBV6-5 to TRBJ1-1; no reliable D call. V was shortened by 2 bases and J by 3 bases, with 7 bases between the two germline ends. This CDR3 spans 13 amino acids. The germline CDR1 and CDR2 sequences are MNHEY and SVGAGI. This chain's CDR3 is CASSYLPHTEAFF. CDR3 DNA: TGTGCCAGCAGTTACCTTCCTCACACTGAAGCTTTCTTT.

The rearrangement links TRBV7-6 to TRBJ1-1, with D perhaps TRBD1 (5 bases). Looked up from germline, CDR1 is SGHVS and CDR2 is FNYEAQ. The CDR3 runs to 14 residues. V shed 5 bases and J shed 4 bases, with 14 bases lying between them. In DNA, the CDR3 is TGTGCCAGCAGCGTCGGACATGCTCGCACTGAAGCTTTCTTT. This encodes CASSVGHARTEAFF. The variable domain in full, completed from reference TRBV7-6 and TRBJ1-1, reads GAGVSQSPRYKVTKRGQDVALRCDPISGHVSLYWYRQALGQGPEFLTYFNYEAQQDKSGLPNDRFSAERPEGSISTLTIQRTEQRDSAMYRCASSVGHARTEAFFGQGTRLTVV.

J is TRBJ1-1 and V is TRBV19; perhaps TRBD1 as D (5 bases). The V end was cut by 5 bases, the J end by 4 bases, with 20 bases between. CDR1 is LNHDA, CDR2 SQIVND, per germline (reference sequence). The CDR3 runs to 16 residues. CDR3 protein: CASSRGDRWFSTEAFF. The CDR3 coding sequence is TGTGCCAGTAGTCGGGGGGATCGTTGGTTTAGCACTGAAGCTTTCTTT.

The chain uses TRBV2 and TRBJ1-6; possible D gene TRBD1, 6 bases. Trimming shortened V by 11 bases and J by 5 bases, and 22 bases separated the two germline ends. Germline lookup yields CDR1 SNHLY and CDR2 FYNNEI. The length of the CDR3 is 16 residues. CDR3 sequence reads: CAGAGGQSYNNSPLHF. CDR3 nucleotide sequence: TGTGCCGGTGCGGGGGGCCAGAGCTATAATAATTCACCCCTCCACTTT.